This T cell receptor (beta chain) was identified in a study of T cells in Graves' hyperthyroidism and ophthalmopathy. Study outcomes and limitations: Among thyroid clonotypes expanded above 0.001, most also appeared in blood.

Hyperthyroidism, newly diagnosed and lasting under 2 months, affected patients aged 18 to 65. Orbital computed tomography, thyroid ultrasound, serum thyroxine and TRAb, and clinical symptoms together informed the diagnoses. This clonotype was observed a handful of times. Its cognate antigen is unknown. Deletions cut 6 bases from V and 3 bases from J, with 17 bases between. CDR1 is LNHDA and CDR2 is SQIVND in the germline V gene (reference sequence). This CDR3 spans 15 amino acids. Amplification yielded TCR beta CDR3 regions, with RNA transcripts as the source. RT-PCR in the first round (using the HTBI primer set) targeted the TCR CDR3. One entry per CDR3 protein, called by TCRdb with MiXCR from the multiplex PCR reads. The sample has about 400,000 distinct CDR3 sequences, roughly 13% seen once.

The V gene is TRBV19, the J gene TRBJ1-1; D gene uncertain. This TCR was recovered from a woman between 18 and 30 years old with Graves' hyperthyroidism. Sequenced input: blood. CDR3 loop: CASRQPGGADTEAFF. The CDR3 region has the DNA TGTGCCAGTAGACAGCCGGGCGGCGCGGACACTGAAGCTTTCTTT.